This T cell receptor (beta chain) was recorded in a study of technical replicates of blood from several donors. Some clones are missing from TCRdb's copy, which holds only in-frame ones; the method was immunoSEQ multiplex PCR. The sample yields around 92,000 clones, 95% seen once. V was trimmed by 0 bases and J by 0 bases, leaving 15 bases between them. This CDR3 is 17 amino acids long. In germline, CDR1 is LNHNV, CDR2 YYDKDF (reference sequence). This receptor was taken from a human donor in good health. V is TRBV15 and J is TRBJ2-7; D is perhaps TRBD2 (6 bases). The specimen was T cells isolated from PBMCs. In DNA, the CDR3 is TGTGCCACCAGCAGAGATCTAGGCGGGGCAGGCTCCTACGAGCAGTACTTC. This encodes CATSRDLGGAGSYEQYF.